Detailed here is one T cell receptor (beta chain). Its matching antigen is unknown. Genomic DNA (from each subset) was split evenly across several immunoSEQ plates. The data were produced by immunoSEQ multiplex PCR, yet TCRdb's version contains in-frame clones alone and is incomplete. The sample records about 2.1 million clones, just under 95% being singletons. This specimen belongs to a study of shared clonotypes between healthy human individuals. Study-wide results and limits: Sharing across four donors was highest in naive CD4 (roughly 5%) and lowest in memory CD8 (roughly 0.4%). Clonotype sharing among the donors was expected to vary with sequencing depth.

CD45RO-negative, CCR7-positively selected cells formed the naive CD8 fraction, excluding terminally differentiated effector memory CD45RA+ cells. Trimming took 4 bases from V and 8 from J, leaving 21 bases between them. The CDR3 loop spans 16 amino acids. Germline V gene data show CDR1 as LNHDA and CDR2 as SQIVND (reference sequence). Specimen: naive CD8+ T cells from PBMCs. The rearrangement uses TRBV19 and TRBJ2-1; D unresolved. The receptor was isolated from a man aged 18 to 35 in good health. Some clones in this sample may be carry-over from other donors' samples. The CDR3 loop reads CASSTWTARSPDEQFF. In DNA form, the CDR3 reads TGTGCCAGTAGTACATGGACCGCGCGGTCCCCGGATGAGCAGTTCTTC.